This entry concerns a single T cell receptor beta chain. This entry belongs to a study of T cells in Graves' hyperthyroidism and ophthalmopathy. Researchers amplified the TCR beta CDR3 regions from RNA transcripts. The TCR CDR3 was amplified in a first-round RT-PCR using the HTBI primer set. TCRdb analysed the multiplex PCR reads with MiXCR anew, one entry per CDR3 protein. The profile shows nearly 250,000 distinct CDR3 sequences, less than 20% of them singletons. At least 3 on the Clinical Activity Score was recorded for ophthalmopathy patients, who also had NOSPECS grade at least 4 and duration under 3 months. The CDR3 loop spans 13 amino acids. Trimming stripped 3 bases from V and 0 bases from J, with 3 bases between. Germline CDR1 DFQATT, CDR2 SNEGSKA (reference sequence).

The sample taken for sequencing was blood. The TCR originated in a woman aged 18-29 years with Graves' ophthalmopathy. The chain employs TRBV20-1 and TRBJ1-6; D ambiguous. The DNA of the CDR3 is TGCAGTGCTAGTAGCTCCTATAATTCACCCCTCCACTTT. It translates to CSASSSYNSPLHF.